These 15 T cell receptor beta chains were sequenced from one sample in a study of OX40 agonist ivuxolimab in advanced cancers. The protocol was immunoSEQ multiplex PCR, while the TCRdb copy is restricted to in-frame clones and leaves out a portion. The sample includes 65,000 to 95,000 clones, just over 90% of them seen just once. Sequencing used CD4+ or CD8+ T cells sorted from blood, obtained in a trial of the OX40 agonist ivuxolimab. These receptors were taken from an adult with an advanced solid tumor such as melanoma, head and neck, liver or kidney cancer.

This clone was counted once. The V call is TRBV4-1, the J call TRBJ2-2; D gene uncertain. The CDR3 is 15 residues long. V dropped 0 bases and J dropped 6 bases, with 11 bases sitting between them. Germline values: CDR1 MGHRA, CDR2 YSYEKL. The CDR3 region has the DNA TGCGCCAGCAGCCAAGACAGACTCGGGTCCGGGGAGCTGTTTTTT. This translates into CASSQDRLGSGELFF.

The chain uses TRBV6-5 and TRBJ1-3, with 7 bases lining up with TRBD1. Germline CDR1 is MNHEY and CDR2 is SVGAGI. V gave up 5 bases and J gave up 4 bases; unmatched junction bases: 8. This CDR3 region has 15 residues. CDR3 nucleotide sequence: TGTGCCAGCAGTCGGTCCCAGGGGGAAGGAAACACCATATATTTT. Amino acids: CASSRSQGEGNTIYF.

The CDR3 sequence: CASRQGDANEKLFF. In DNA form, the CDR3 reads TGTGCCAGCAGGCAGGGGGATGCTAATGAAAAACTGTTTTTT. V is TRBV6-1 and J is TRBJ1-4; 7 positions agree with TRBD1. This CDR3 region has 14 residues. Germline lookup yields CDR1 MNHNS and CDR2 SASEGT. Unmatched junction bases numbered 4, after V lost 6 bases and J lost 3 bases.

The chain joins TRBV10-1 to TRBJ2-3; the match to TRBD1 covers 7 bases. Germline V gene lookup returns CDR1 WNHNN and CDR2 SYGVQD (reference sequence). V dropped 6 bases and J dropped 1; count of bases not matched to a gene: 4. The length of the CDR3 is 14 residues. This chain's CDR3 is CASSRDRGTDTQYF. CDR3 bases: TGCGCCAGCAGCCGTGACAGGGGCACAGATACGCAGTATTTT.

This chain links TRBV5-4 with TRBJ2-3; 13 bases align to TRBD2. The V segment lost 4 bases and the J segment 4 bases; nucleotides outside the gene matches: 9. The germline V gene encodes CDR1 SGHNT and CDR2 YYREEE (reference sequence). The CDR3 contains 17 residues. The CDR3 region has the DNA TGTGCCAGCAGCAAAGGACTAGCGGGAGTATCGGCAGATACGCAGTATTTT. This gives the protein CASSKGLAGVSADTQYF.

The V call is TRBV9, the J call TRBJ1-1, with 7 bases aligning to TRBD1. CDR3 size: 13 residues. Germline trimming cut 4 bases from V and 5 bases from J; bases unmatched to any gene: 5. The germline V gene encodes CDR1 SGDLS and CDR2 YYNGEE. In DNA, the CDR3 is TGTGCCAGCAGCAAACAGGGGACGACTGAAGCTTTCTTT. Translation: CASSKQGTTEAFF.

The chain recombines TRBV6-5 with TRBJ2-1, with 9 bases matching TRBD1. There are 15 residues in the CDR3. J gave up 2 bases and V 4 bases, and 3 bases lay outside the gene matches. The V gene's germline CDR1 is MNHEY and CDR2 SVGAGI. Here the CDR3 reads CASSSGTGTYNEQFF. In nucleotides, the CDR3 is TGTGCCAGCAGTTCTGGGACAGGGACCTACAATGAGCAGTTCTTC.

The V call is TRBV28, the J call TRBJ1-2; 11 bases are a match to TRBD1. The germline V gene has CDR1 MDHEN and CDR2 SYDVKM. With 8 bases clipped from V and 8 bases from J, the junction kept 7 bases outside the gene matches. The CDR3 contains 13 residues. The CDR3 sequence: CASDGTGGRGYTF. DNA of the CDR3: TGTGCCAGCGACGGGACAGGGGGTCGGGGCTACACCTTC.

The chain has TRBV19 and TRBJ2-2, with no clear D. Trimming left V 2 bases short and J 5 bases short, with 9 bases between. Germline values: CDR1 LNHDA, CDR2 SQIVND (reference sequence). The length of the CDR3 is 14 residues. The CDR3, as DNA: TGTGCCAGTAGTATAAGCCTGCGTACCGGGGAGCTGTTTTTT. As protein: CASSISLRTGELFF. Variable domain in full (rest from reference TRBV19 and TRBJ2-2): DGGITQSPKYLFRKEGQNVTLSCEQNLNHDAMYWYRQDPGQGLRLIYYSQIVNDFQKGDIAEGYSVSREKKESFPLTVTSAQKNPTAFYLCASSISLRTGELFFGEGSRLTVL.

The chain links TRBV28 to TRBJ2-3; D gene uncertain. The CDR3 length is 15 residues. The V gene's germline CDR1 is MDHEN and CDR2 SYDVKM. Trimming shortened V by 2 bases and J by 4 bases, and 13 bases separated the two germline ends. The CDR3 loop is CASSLGGPTADTQYF. DNA of the CDR3: TGTGCCAGCAGTTTAGGTGGCCCGACGGCAGATACGCAGTATTTT.

The J gene is TRBJ1-1, the V gene TRBV28; 7 nucleotides agree with TRBD1. The germline CDR1 and CDR2 sequences are MDHEN and SYDVKM. This CDR3 contains 15 residues. Trimming took 3 bases from V and 4 from J; bases not matched to a gene: 8. For the CDR3, the DNA is TGTGCCAGCAGTTTTTGGAGTGCAGGGGGCACTGAAGCTTTCTTT. As protein: CASSFWSAGGTEAFF.

The chain is built from TRBV7-2 and TRBJ1-2; D not certain. Trimming stripped 1 base from V and 2 bases from J, with 5 bases between. Per germline, CDR1 SGHTA and CDR2 FQGNSA. This CDR3 has 13 amino acids. CDR3 residues: CASSLERNYGYTF. Written as DNA, the CDR3 is TGTGCCAGCAGCTTAGAAAGGAACTATGGCTACACCTTC.

A few counts support this clone. This sequence joins TRBV5-6 and TRBJ2-2; D might be TRBD2 (6 bases). Trimming shortened V by 3 bases and J by 3 bases, and 24 bases separated the two germline ends. The CDR3 is 19 amino acids. The germline gives CDR1 SGHDT, CDR2 YYEEEE. In DNA, the CDR3 is TGTGCCAGCAGCTCAACGGGGAGGTGGCGTGGCATGGACACCGGGGAGCTGTTTTTT. Protein sequence: CASSSTGRWRGMDTGELFF.

Of note for this clone: An end of the junction does not agree with germline; a read error may underlie this. V gene TRBV7-3 combines with J gene TRBJ2-3; 8 bases map to TRBD1. This CDR3 has 16 amino acids. Germline V gene data show CDR1 as SGHTA and CDR2 as FQGTGA. In DNA, the CDR3 is TGTGCCAGCAGCCTAACTACAGGGGGAAGCACAGATACGCAGTATTTT. It translates to CASSLTTGGSTDTQYF.

The J gene is TRBJ2-7, the V gene TRBV29-1; TRBD1 matches at 9 bases. The CDR3 covers 13 residues. J lost 4 bases, V lost 8 bases, and 9 bases had no gene match. CDR1 is SQVTM, CDR2 ANQGSEA, per germline. CDR3 in DNA: TGCAGCAGACCCGGGACAGGGAGGTACGAGCAGTACTTC. This encodes CSRPGTGRYEQYF.